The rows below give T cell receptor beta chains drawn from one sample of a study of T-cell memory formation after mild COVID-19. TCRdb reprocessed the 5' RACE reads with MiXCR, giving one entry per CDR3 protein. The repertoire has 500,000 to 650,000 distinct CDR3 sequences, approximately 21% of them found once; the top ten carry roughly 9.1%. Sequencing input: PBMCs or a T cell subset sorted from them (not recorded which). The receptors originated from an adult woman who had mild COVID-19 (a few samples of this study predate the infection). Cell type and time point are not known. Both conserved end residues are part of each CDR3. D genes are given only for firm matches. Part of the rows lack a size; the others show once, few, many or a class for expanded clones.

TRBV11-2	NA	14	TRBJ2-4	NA	TGTGCCAGCCTCCAGTCCGATACCAAAAACATTCAGTACTTC	CASLQSDTKNIQYF
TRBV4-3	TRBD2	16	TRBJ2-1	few	TGCGCCAGCAGCCATGTGTGGTTAGCGGGAGACAATGAGCAGTTCTTC	CASSHVWLAGDNEQFF
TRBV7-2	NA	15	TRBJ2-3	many	TGTGCCAGCAGCTTAGAGGCGGAGAGCACAGATACGCAGTATTTT	CASSLEAESTDTQYF
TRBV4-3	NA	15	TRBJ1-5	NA	TGCGCCAGCAGCCAAGGTATGGGGTCAGGTCAGCCCCAGCATTTT	CASSQGMGSGQPQHF
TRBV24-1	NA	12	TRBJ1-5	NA	TGTGCCACCGGTGGTGAAGGTGCGTCCCAGCATTTT	CATGGEGASQHF
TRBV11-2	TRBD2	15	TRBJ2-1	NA	TGTGCCAGCAGCTTATATATCGGACTAGAACGGGATAAGTTCTTC	CASSLYIGLERDKFF
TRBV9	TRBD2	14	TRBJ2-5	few	TGTGCCAGCAGCGTTTCTAGCGGGACAGAGACCCAGTACTTC	CASSVSSGTETQYF
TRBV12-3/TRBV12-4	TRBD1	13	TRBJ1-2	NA	TGTGCCAGCAGTTCCTACGGACAGGGTGGCTACACCTTC	CASSSYGQGGYTF
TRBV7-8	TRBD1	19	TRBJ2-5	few	TGTGCCAGCAGCCTTTGGGTTGTGGGGACAGGGGAGGTCCAAGAGACCCAGTACTTC	CASSLWVVGTGEVQETQYF
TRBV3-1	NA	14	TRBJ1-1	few	TGTGCCAGCGGCAAAGGGGCTGTACAGACTGAAGCTTTCTTT	CASGKGAVQTEAFF
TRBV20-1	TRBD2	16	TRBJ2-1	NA	TGCAGTGCTAGAGATAGAGGACTAGCGGATTACAATGAGCAGTTCTTC	CSARDRGLADYNEQFF
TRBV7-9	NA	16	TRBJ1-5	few	TGTGCCAGCAGCTCTTCTATGGGGACACCCAATCAGCCCCAGCATTTT	CASSSSMGTPNQPQHF
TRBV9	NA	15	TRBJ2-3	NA	TGTGCCAGCAGCGGGGGGCGGGGACGCACAGATACGCAGTATTTT	CASSGGRGRTDTQYF
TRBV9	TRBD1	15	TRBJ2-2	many	TGTGCCAGCAGCGCCCGACAGGGTAGCACCGGGGAGCTGTTTTTT	CASSARQGSTGELFF
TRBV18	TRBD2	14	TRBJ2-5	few	TGTGCCAGCTCACCACCGGTACTAGCGCCGTCCCAGTACTTC	CASSPPVLAPSQYF
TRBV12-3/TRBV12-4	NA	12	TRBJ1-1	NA	TGTGCCAGCAGCCTGCCGGAGGTAGAAGCTTTCTTT	CASSLPEVEAFF
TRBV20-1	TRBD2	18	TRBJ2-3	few	TGCAGTGCTAGCCCTGAGCGGGAGCGGGCCCGGGGCACAGATACGCAGTATTTT	CSASPERERARGTDTQYF
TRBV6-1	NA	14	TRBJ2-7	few	TGTGCCAGCTCGGCGGGGCCGGTGTCCTACGAGCAGTACTTC	CASSAGPVSYEQYF
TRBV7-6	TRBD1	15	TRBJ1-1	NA	TGTGCCAGCAGCTCTGGACAGGGCATGAACACTGAAGCTTTCTTT	CASSSGQGMNTEAFF
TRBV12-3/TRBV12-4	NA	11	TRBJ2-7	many	TGTGCCAGCAGTTTGGGGCGCGAGCAGTACTTC	CASSLGREQYF
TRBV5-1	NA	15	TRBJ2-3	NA	TGCGCCAGCAGCTTGGGGGTCGGGTTCACAGATACGCAGTATTTT	CASSLGVGFTDTQYF
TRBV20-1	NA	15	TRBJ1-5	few	TGCAGTGCTACCGGCCGGGAGGGGAATTACCAGCCCCAGCATTTT	CSATGREGNYQPQHF
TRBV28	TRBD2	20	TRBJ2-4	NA	TGTGCCAGCAGTTTCCACTCCCCAAGCGGGGGAGGGGGGGCCAAAAACATTCAGTACTTC	CASSFHSPSGGGGAKNIQYF
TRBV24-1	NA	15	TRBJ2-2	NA	TGTGCCACCAGTGATTTCTTGGGACTGACCGGGGAGCTGTTTTTT	CATSDFLGLTGELFF
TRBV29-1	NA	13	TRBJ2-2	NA	TGCAGCGGCAGGGGTTGGAACACCGGGGAGCTGTTTTTT	CSGRGWNTGELFF
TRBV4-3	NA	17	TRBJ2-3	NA	TGCGCCAGCAGCCAGGATCCACTAGCCTCCCCTACGGATACGCAGTATTTT	CASSQDPLASPTDTQYF
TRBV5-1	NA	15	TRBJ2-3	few	TGCGCCAGCAGCTACGGAGGGGGAGACACAGATACGCAGTATTTT	CASSYGGGDTDTQYF
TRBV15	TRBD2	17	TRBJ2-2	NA	TGTGCCACCAGCAGAGATAAACTAGCGGTAGTCACCGGGGAGCTGTTTTTT	CATSRDKLAVVTGELFF
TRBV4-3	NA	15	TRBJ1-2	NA	TGCGCCAGCAGCCAAGTTAAGCAGGGGCGGTTGGTCTACACCTTC	CASSQVKQGRLVYTF
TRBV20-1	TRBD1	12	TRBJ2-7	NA	TGCAGTGCGACGGACAGGGGAGGCGAGCAGTACTTC	CSATDRGGEQYF
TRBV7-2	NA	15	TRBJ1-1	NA	TGTGCCAGCAGCCGACAAGCGGCGTGGGGCACTGAAGCTTTCTTT	CASSRQAAWGTEAFF
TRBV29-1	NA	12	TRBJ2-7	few	TGCAGCGTTTCCAGGGACTCCTACGAGCAGTACTTC	CSVSRDSYEQYF
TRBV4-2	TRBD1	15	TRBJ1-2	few	TGTGCCAGCACCCGGCGGGGACAGGAGAACTATGGCTACACCTTC	CASTRRGQENYGYTF
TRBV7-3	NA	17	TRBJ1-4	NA	TGTGCCAGCAGCCCTAGGGGGGACTCTGCAACTAATCAAAAACTGTTTTTT	CASSPRGDSATNQKLFF
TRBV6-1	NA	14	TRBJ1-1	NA	TGTGCCAGCAGTGAAGCTTGGGTGAACACTGAAGCTTTCTTT	CASSEAWVNTEAFF
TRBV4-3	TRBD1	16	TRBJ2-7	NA	TGCGCCAGCAGATACTCCGGGACAGGGGAATCCTACGAGCAGTACTTC	CASRYSGTGESYEQYF
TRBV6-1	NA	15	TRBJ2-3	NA	TGTGCCAGCACCTACGGGACTTATCTCTCAGATACGCAGTATTTT	CASTYGTYLSDTQYF
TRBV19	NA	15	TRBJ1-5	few	TGTGCCAGTAGTATAGATTCGGGGATCAATCAGCCCCAGCATTTT	CASSIDSGINQPQHF
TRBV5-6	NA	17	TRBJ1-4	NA	TGTGCCAGCAGCTCCTACAGGGTTTCCGTTGCTAATGAAAAACTGTTTTTT	CASSSYRVSVANEKLFF
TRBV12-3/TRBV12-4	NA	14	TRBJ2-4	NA	TGTGCCAGCAGTCTCCAGGGGCGAGGGAACATTCAGTACTTC	CASSLQGRGNIQYF
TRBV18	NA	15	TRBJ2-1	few	TGTGCCAGCTCACCAACTAGTGAGGGGTACAATGAGCAGTTCTTC	CASSPTSEGYNEQFF
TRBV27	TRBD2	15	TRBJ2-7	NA	TGTGCCAGCAGCAGCGGGACTAGCGGCTTCTACGAGCAGTACTTC	CASSSGTSGFYEQYF